The 11 T cell receptor beta chains given below trace back to one sample, sequenced in a study of cytomegalovirus exposure and HLA in healthy donors. Only in-frame clones appear in the TCRdb table, and some are missing; sequencing was by immunoSEQ multiplex PCR. Of more than 85,000 clones in the sample, 86% were seen once. Input material: PBMCs. The receptor source for this set is a woman between 18 and 30 years old in good health and CMV-seropositive.

The rearrangement uses TRBV7-9 and TRBJ1-2; no reliable D call. The germline V gene encodes CDR1 SEHNR and CDR2 FQNEAQ (reference sequence). The CDR3 consists of 11 residues. Trimming removed 2 bases from V and 7 bases from J, with 5 bases in between. CDR3 in amino acids: CASSLSGGYTF. The DNA for the CDR3 is TGTGCCAGCAGCTTATCAGGTGGCTACACCTTC.

The genes are TRBV6-5 and TRBJ2-2; D possibly corresponds to TRBD1 (5 bases). Trimming took 6 bases from V and 8 from J, leaving 7 bases between them. CDR3 length equals 11 residues. Germline loops: CDR1 MNHEY, CDR2 SVGAGI. CDR3 sequence (DNA): TGTGCCAGCAGCCAGGGTGGGGAGCTGTTTTTT. This translates into CASSQGGELFF.

The chain joins TRBV2 to TRBJ2-6, with D maybe TRBD1 (6 bases). Germline lookup yields CDR1 SNHLY and CDR2 FYNNEI. The CDR3 has 16 residues. Trimming stripped 4 bases from V and 0 bases from J, with 10 bases between. The CDR3: CASSGTGNSGANVLTF. Written as DNA, the CDR3 is TGTGCCAGCAGTGGCACAGGGAACTCTGGGGCCAACGTCCTGACTTTC.

V gene TRBV6-4 combines with J gene TRBJ1-2; D not certain. V was clipped by 4 bases and J by 10 bases, with 16 bases between them. The CDR3 has 13 residues. The germline gives CDR1 MRHNA, CDR2 SNTAGT. The CDR3: CASSVHRGVDYTF. The CDR3 coding sequence is TGTGCCAGCAGTGTTCACCGCGGGGTTGACTACACCTTC.

V and J are TRBV9 and TRBJ2-2; 7 bases map to TRBD1. This CDR3 is 18 amino acids long. CDR1 and CDR2 (germline): SGDLS, YYNGEE. J lost 0 bases, V lost 9 bases, and 17 bases had no gene match. DNA for the CDR3: TGTGCCACCTCATTTTTCCGGGACAGCCCGACGAACACCGGGGAGCTGTTTTTT. Its translation is CATSFFRDSPTNTGELFF.

The CDR3 DNA follows: TGTGCCAGCAGCAGCAGGTCAGGGGGGACTTCACCCCTCCACTTT. Its protein is CASSSRSGGTSPLHF. This chain links TRBV28 with TRBJ1-6; TRBD1 aligns across 7 bases. V trimming: 6 bases; J trimming: 9 bases; junction bases outside the gene matches: 11. Germline V CDR1 and CDR2: MDHEN, SYDVKM. This CDR3 is 15 amino acids long.

The CDR3 coding sequence is TGTGCCAGCAGAAGAGGACAGAGCTACGAGCAGTACTTC. This gives the protein CASRRGQSYEQYF. The chain links TRBV28 to TRBJ2-7, with D possibly TRBD1 on 6 matching bases. V lost 6 bases, J lost 3 bases, and 12 bases lay in between. This CDR3 has 13 residues. The germline V gene has CDR1 MDHEN and CDR2 SYDVKM.

The chain has TRBV2 and TRBJ1-1; tentatively, D is TRBD1 (5 bases). The V gene lost 2 bases and the J gene lost 3 bases, with 10 bases spanning the gap. Germline-derived CDR1 and CDR2 are SNHLY and FYNNEI. This CDR3 has 14 amino acids. In DNA, the CDR3 is TGTGCCAGCAGTGAACAGGGTACTGACACTGAAGCTTTCTTT. Amino acids: CASSEQGTDTEAFF.

The V gene is TRBV20-1, the J gene TRBJ1-1; D unresolved. The V gene's germline CDR1 is DFQATT and CDR2 SNEGSKA (reference sequence). The V end lost 6 bases, the J end lost 3 bases, and 8 bases lay between the germline ends. The CDR3 has 11 amino acids. As DNA, the CDR3 is TGCAGTGCCTGGCCTCACACTGAAGCTTTCTTT. This gives the protein CSAWPHTEAFF.

This chain joins TRBV11-3 and TRBJ2-3; 9 nucleotides agree with TRBD1. Germline CDR1 and CDR2: SGHNT and YENEEA. The CDR3 is 16 residues long. V was pared by 2 bases and J by 4 bases, with 7 bases of the junction left unmatched. The CDR3 is CASSLLTGGMADTQYF. For the CDR3, the DNA is TGTGCCAGCAGCTTACTCACAGGGGGCATGGCAGATACGCAGTATTTT.

The genes are TRBV4-1 and TRBJ1-2, with 11 positions matching TRBD1. Germline V gives CDR1 MGHRA, CDR2 YSYEKL. The ends lost 2 bases at V and 8 bases at J; junction bases unmatched: 10. The CDR3 sequence is 16 residues long. The CDR3 DNA is TGCGCCAGCAGCCAACACCGGGACAGGGGGGGCAAAGGCTACACCTTC. Its protein product is CASSQHRDRGGKGYTF.